This T cell receptor beta chain was sequenced during a study of blood T cell repertoires in COVID-19. Study as a whole: Acute-phase and convalescent COVID-19 samples originated in the United States, Italy and Spain. PBMCs, B-cell-depleted T cells, or T cells were the source of the cDNA or gDNA that made up the material.

The trim removed 4 bases at V and 5 bases at J, leaving 8 bases unmatched. The germline V gene has CDR1 SGHTA and CDR2 FQGNSA. CDR3 length: 15 residues. Original analysis: Estimation of nucleated cell counts was performed using reference gene primer amplification. Generated by immunoSEQ multiplex PCR, the TCRdb table keeps only in-frame clones and is missing some. The V and J calls and clone size are taken from that table; D and trimming were inferred from the DNA. Altogether about 60,000 clones are present, approximately 91% being singletons, with the ten largest covering approximately 3.4%. This TCR came from a man aged 50-59 years with active COVID-19. Source material: peripheral blood. The V call is TRBV7-2, the J call TRBJ2-1; 7 nucleotides align to TRBD2. The CDR3 loop is CASSSRRGVNNEQFF. CDR3 bases: TGTGCCAGCAGCTCCCGCCGGGGGGTTAACAATGAGCAGTTCTTC.